The entry below describes one T cell receptor (beta chain). The repertoire was sequenced with immunoSEQ multiplex PCR; TCRdb's copy has only in-frame clones and lacks some. Altogether 55,000 to 90,000 clones are present, 75% to 90% being singletons, with the ten largest covering under 30%. These data come from a study of control samples from healthy donors and cancer patients. The CDR3 loop spans 13 amino acids. The V gene lost 4 bases and the J gene lost 10 bases, with 11 bases spanning the gap. Germline CDR1 reads SGHTA; CDR2 reads FQGNSA. The chain employs TRBV7-2 and TRBJ1-6; possibly TRBD1 for D (5 bases). This TCR was sampled from a man aged 45 to 65 in good health. The sequencing input was blood. The CDR3 is CASSWGLLSPLHF. The DNA of the CDR3 is TGTGCCAGCAGCTGGGGACTCTTATCACCCCTCCACTTT.